This T cell receptor (beta chain) was sequenced for a study of T cell repertoires in cytomegalovirus infection. Trimming removed 3 bases at V and 1 base at J, with 9 bases between. Germline V gene sequence: CDR1 MGHRA, CDR2 YSYEKL. The CDR3 contains 15 residues. Concerning this clonotype: No antigen is known for it.

In TCRdb, the reads were re-called with MiXCR into one record per CDR3 protein. The sample has some 920,000 distinct CDR3 sequences; around 29% are singletons. The receptor comes from a human donor in good health (CMV status not recorded). Some clones in this sample may be carry-over from other donors' samples. The sequenced sample was cultured CD8+ T cells from PBMCs, obtained from culture after CMV antigen stimulation. The chain employs TRBV4-1 and TRBJ2-2, with D tentatively TRBD1 or TRBD2 (5 bases each). CDR3 DNA sequence: TGCGCCAGCAGCCAGCCGGGACGGAACACCGGGGAGCTGTTTTTT. Encoded protein: CASSQPGRNTGELFF.